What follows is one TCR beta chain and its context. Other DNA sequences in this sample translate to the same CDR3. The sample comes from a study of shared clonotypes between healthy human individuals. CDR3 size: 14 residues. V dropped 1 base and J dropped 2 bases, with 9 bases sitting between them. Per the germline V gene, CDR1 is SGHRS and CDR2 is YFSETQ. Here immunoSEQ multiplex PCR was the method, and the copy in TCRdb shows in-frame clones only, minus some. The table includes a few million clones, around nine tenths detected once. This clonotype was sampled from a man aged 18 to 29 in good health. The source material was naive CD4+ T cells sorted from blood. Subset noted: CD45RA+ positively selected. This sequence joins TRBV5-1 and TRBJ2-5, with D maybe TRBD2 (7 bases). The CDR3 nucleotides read TGCGCCAGCAGCTTGAGGGGGGGACAAGAGACCCAGTACTTC. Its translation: CASSLRGGQETQYF.